The 22 T cell receptor beta chains below all came from one sample that was sequenced in a study of T-cell memory formation after mild COVID-19. TCRdb called the 5' RACE reads again in MiXCR, with one record for every CDR3 protein. There are roughly 130,000 distinct CDR3 sequences in the sample; roughly 15% occur only once, and about 15% lies in the top ten. Sample: PBMCs or a T cell subset sorted from them (not recorded which). These receptors all come from an adult woman who had mild COVID-19 (a few samples of this study predate the infection). Cell type and time point are not known.

The sample holds a few counts of this clonotype. CDR3: CAISEGTEKQYF. CDR3 coding DNA: TGTGCCATCAGTGAAGGGACAGAGAAACAGTACTTC. This chain joins TRBV10-3 and TRBJ2-7, with 7 bases identical to TRBD1. The V and J ends lost 3 bases and 10 bases, in that order; junction bases with no gene match: 6. The CDR3 loop spans 12 amino acids. The V gene's germline CDR1 is ENHRY and CDR2 SYGVKD.

This clonotype was seen a few times. J is TRBJ2-7 and V is TRBV3-1; 7 bases are a match to TRBD2. The CDR3 has 14 residues. The germline V gene encodes CDR1 LGHDT and CDR2 YNNKEL (reference sequence). Trimming cost V 3 bases and J 4 bases; bases outside gene matches: 6. DNA for the CDR3: TGTGCCAGCAGCCAGGGCGGGAGTTTTTACGAGCAGTACTTC. Protein: CASSQGGSFYEQYF.

This clonotype was observed a handful of times. As DNA, the CDR3 is TGTGCCAGCAGCTTCCCGGTCCTCTTCCAAGATACGCAGTATTTT. Residues: CASSFPVLFQDTQYF. V is TRBV5-5 and J is TRBJ2-3; D not certain. The V gene lost 2 bases and the J gene lost 5 bases, with 15 bases spanning the gap. The V gene's germline CDR1 is SGHKS and CDR2 YYEKEE (reference sequence). The CDR3 is 15 amino acids.

The chain has TRBV5-1 and TRBJ1-1, with a weak D call TRBD1 (6 bases). The CDR3 length is 14 residues. Trimming removed 3 bases from V and 6 bases from J, with 15 bases in between. Germline assignment: CDR1 SGHRS and CDR2 YFSETQ. In nucleotides, the CDR3 is TGCGCCAGCAGCTCTCGCCCCGGACAGCCTGAAGCTTTCTTT. It specifies CASSSRPGQPEAFF.

The chain combines TRBV5-5 with TRBJ2-1; 8 nucleotides align to TRBD2. From germline, CDR1 is SGHKS and CDR2 YYEKEE (reference sequence). The CDR3 spans 17 residues. With 0 bases clipped from V and 0 bases from J, the junction kept 5 bases outside the gene matches. This CDR3 is CASSLGFGRGSYNEQFF. In DNA, the CDR3 is TGTGCCAGCAGCTTGGGGTTCGGGAGGGGCTCCTACAATGAGCAGTTCTTC. Drawing the rest from reference TRBV5-5 and TRBJ2-1, the complete variable domain is DAGVTQSPTHLIKTRGQQVTLRCSPISGHKSVSWYQQVLGQGPQFIFQYYEKEERGRGNFPDRFSARQFPNYSSELNVNALLLGDSALYLCASSLGFGRGSYNEQFFGPGTRLTVL.

This clonotype was recorded many times. This rearrangement joins TRBV6-2 or TRBV6-3 to TRBJ2-7, with TRBD2 matching 11 bases. The CDR3 contains 14 residues. CDR1 and CDR2 from the germline V gene are MNHEY and SVGEGT. V lost 6 bases, J lost 6 bases, and 7 bases stayed unmatched. In DNA, the CDR3 is TGTGCCAGCAGGAAGACTAGCGGGAACCGCGAGCAGTACTTC. It codes for CASRKTSGNREQYF.

V and J are TRBV20-1 and TRBJ1-1, with 7 positions matching TRBD1. After removal of 2 bases from V and 4 bases from J, the junction contained 4 bases not matched to a gene. CDR3 length: 13 residues. The V gene's germline CDR1 is DFQATT and CDR2 SNEGSKA (reference sequence). CDR3 bases: TGCAGTGCTAGAAGGGACAGACTCACTGAAGCTTTCTTT. It encodes CSARRDRLTEAFF.

This clonotype showed up just once. The J gene is TRBJ2-7, the V gene TRBV9, with 7 bases matching TRBD1. This CDR3 is 16 amino acids long. Losses at the gene ends were 0 bases for V and 0 bases for J; bases not matched to a gene: 6. The germline V gene encodes CDR1 SGDLS and CDR2 YYNGEE. In nucleotides, the CDR3 is TGTGCCAGCAGCGTAGGGGGGACAGCTCTCTCCTACGAGCAGTACTTC. It yields the protein CASSVGGTALSYEQYF.

This clonotype turned up a few times. This sequence joins TRBV11-1 and TRBJ2-1; D unclear. From germline, CDR1 is SGHAT and CDR2 FQDESV (reference sequence). CDR3 size: 14 residues. V was trimmed by 5 bases and J by 3 bases, leaving 11 bases between them. As DNA, the CDR3 is TGTGCCAGCAGCCCAGCCTCCCTCTACAATGAGCAGTTCTTC. Protein product: CASSPASLYNEQFF.

On this clonotype itself: With a much larger clone just one base away, this may be a read error. The genes are TRBV5-1 and TRBJ2-1; D call uncertain. Germline CDR1 and CDR2: SGHRS and YFSETQ. The CDR3 sequence is 14 residues long. V dropped 0 bases and J dropped 6 bases, with 10 bases sitting between them. The CDR3 DNA follows: TGCGCCAGCAGCTTGGAGCAGGTTTCCAATGAGCAGTTCTTC. It is translated as CASSLEQVSNEQFF.

The rearrangement joins TRBV27 to TRBJ1-2; 10 bases map to TRBD1. In germline, CDR1 is MNHEY, CDR2 SMNVEV (reference sequence). This CDR3 is 14 amino acids long. The ends lost 5 bases at V and 6 bases at J; junction bases unmatched: 6. The CDR3 DNA reads TGTGCCAGCAGTGCGGCCGGGACAGGGGATGGCTACACCTTC. This codes for CASSAAGTGDGYTF.

This chain links TRBV5-5 with TRBJ2-1; 8 nucleotides match TRBD2. Germline V gene sequence: CDR1 SGHKS, CDR2 YYEKEE (reference sequence). The CDR3 extends over 15 amino acids. The J segment lost 0 bases and the V segment lost 2 bases, leaving 1 base of the junction unmatched. The CDR3 is CASSFSGTSYNEQFF. CDR3 nucleotides: TGTGCCAGCAGCTTTAGCGGGACCTCCTACAATGAGCAGTTCTTC.

This clonotype has only a few counts. The J gene is TRBJ1-4, the V gene TRBV7-9; D is possibly TRBD1 (5 bases). Germline CDR1 is SEHNR and CDR2 is FQNEAQ (reference sequence). The CDR3 covers 15 residues. Trimming removed 1 base at V and 6 bases at J, with 12 bases between. The CDR3 nucleotides are TGTGCCAGCAGCTTAGATCTATTGGGGGATGAAAAACTGTTTTTT. Translating gives CASSLDLLGDEKLFF.

The chain combines TRBV6-6 with TRBJ2-2; 8 bases fit TRBD2. Trimming removed 10 bases from V and 3 bases from J; junction bases left unmatched: 7. Germline V gene data show CDR1 as MNHNY and CDR2 as SVGAGI (reference sequence). This CDR3 comprises 14 residues. The chain's CDR3 is CATCSGVDTGELFF. CDR3 DNA: TGTGCCACCTGTAGCGGGGTAGACACCGGGGAGCTGTTTTTT.

The CDR3 DNA follows: TGTGCCAGCAGACTCCAGGGGGTTTACACTGAAGCTTTCTTT. Its protein product is CASRLQGVYTEAFF. This chain links TRBV2 with TRBJ1-1, with 7 positions matching TRBD1. This CDR3 spans 14 amino acids. Trimming at V came to 6 bases and at J to 3 bases, leaving 7 bases not matched to a gene. The germline gives CDR1 SNHLY, CDR2 FYNNEI.

This clonotype was counted only a few times. The rearrangement joins TRBV4-2 to TRBJ2-1; 10 bases align to TRBD2. Germline values: CDR1 LGHNA, CDR2 YNFKEQ. This CDR3 has 13 amino acids. V trimming: 8 bases; J trimming: 6 bases; junction bases outside the gene matches: 4. CDR3 sequence (DNA): TGTGCCAGCGGGGCTAGCGGGAGCAATGAGCAGTTCTTC. Its translation: CASGASGSNEQFF.

This clonotype was recorded a few times. The J gene is TRBJ2-7, the V gene TRBV3-1; D may be TRBD2 (5 bases). V was shortened by 1 base and J by 4 bases, with 11 bases between the two germline ends. CDR3 size: 14 residues. Germline lookup yields CDR1 LGHDT and CDR2 YNNKEL (reference sequence). The CDR3 loop is CASSQGEIGYEQYF. The CDR3 DNA is TGTGCCAGCAGCCAAGGGGAGATTGGGTACGAGCAGTACTTC.

The chain uses TRBV18 and TRBJ2-5, with D unresolved. The CDR3 length is 16 residues. V was shortened by 0 bases and J by 7 bases, with 18 bases between the two germline ends. Germline V CDR1 and CDR2: KGHSH, LQKENI. The CDR3 spells CASSPPASSLGWTQYF. The CDR3 DNA reads TGTGCCAGCTCACCACCGGCAAGCTCCCTTGGATGGACCCAGTACTTC. Filled out from reference TRBV18 and TRBJ2-5, the complete variable domain reads NAGVMQNPRHLVRRRGQEARLRCSPMKGHSHVYWYRQLPEEGLKFMVYLQKENIIDESGMPKERFSAEFPKEGPSILRIQQVVRGDSAAYFCASSPPASSLGWTQYFGPGTRLLVL.

The chain combines TRBV12-3 or TRBV12-4 with TRBJ2-7; D is unclear. The CDR3 is 14 amino acids. Trimming took 2 bases from V and 0 from J, leaving 8 bases between them. The CDR3 DNA reads as TGTGCCAGCAGTTTACAGCAGAACTCCTACGAGCAGTACTTC. Amino acid sequence: CASSLQQNSYEQYF.

This clonotype was seen only a few times. The chain's CDR3 is CSAFRGTNTEAFF. DNA for the CDR3: TGCAGTGCTTTCCGGGGAACGAACACTGAAGCTTTCTTT. J is TRBJ1-1 and V is TRBV20-1; D not certain. The CDR3 has 13 amino acids. Germline V gives CDR1 DFQATT, CDR2 SNEGSKA (reference sequence). V was pared by 5 bases and J by 1 base, with 11 bases between.

This clonotype has a handful of counts. V is TRBV20-1 and J is TRBJ2-1; possible D gene TRBD1, 6 bases. V lost 7 bases, J lost 6 bases, and 28 bases lay in between. CDR1 and CDR2 from the germline V gene are DFQATT and SNEGSKA (reference sequence). This CDR3 has 17 amino acids. The CDR3 sequence is CSVIRMLRGYLSNEQFF. The CDR3 bases are TGCAGTGTCATCAGAATGCTCAGGGGTTATTTGAGCAATGAGCAGTTCTTC.

In its sample, this clonotype was seen many times. The rearrangement uses TRBV18 and TRBJ1-1; the D is unclear. This CDR3 comprises 14 residues. The V gene's germline CDR1 is KGHSH and CDR2 LQKENI. V was cut by 0 bases and J by 1 base, with 6 bases left in between. CDR3 sequence reads: CASSPPGWNTEAFF. DNA for the CDR3: TGTGCCAGCTCACCACCGGGATGGAACACTGAAGCTTTCTTT.